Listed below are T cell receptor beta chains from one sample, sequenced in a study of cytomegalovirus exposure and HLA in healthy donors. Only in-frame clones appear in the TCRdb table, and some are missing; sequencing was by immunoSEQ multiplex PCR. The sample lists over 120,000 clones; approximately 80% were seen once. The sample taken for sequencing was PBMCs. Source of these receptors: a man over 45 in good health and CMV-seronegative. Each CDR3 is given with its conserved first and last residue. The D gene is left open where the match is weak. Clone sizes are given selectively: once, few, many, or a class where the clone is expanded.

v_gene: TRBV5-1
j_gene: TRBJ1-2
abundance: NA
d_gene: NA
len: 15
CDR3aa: CASSPVGRENYGYTF
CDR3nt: TGCGCCAGCAGCCCGGTGGGGAGAGAGAACTATGGCTACACCTTC

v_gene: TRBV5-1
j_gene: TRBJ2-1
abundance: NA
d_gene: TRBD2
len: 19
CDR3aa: CASSLSVVGLAGGYNEQFF
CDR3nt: TGCGCCAGCAGCTTGAGTGTGGTGGGGCTAGCGGGAGGGTACAATGAGCAGTTCTTC

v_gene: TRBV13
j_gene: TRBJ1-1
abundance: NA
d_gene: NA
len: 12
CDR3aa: CASSFRRGEAFF
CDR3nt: TGTGCCAGCAGCTTCCGACGGGGTGAAGCTTTCTTT

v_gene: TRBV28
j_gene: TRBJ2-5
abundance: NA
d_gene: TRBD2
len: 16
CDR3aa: CASSETSGGTQETQYF
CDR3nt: TGTGCCAGCAGTGAGACTAGCGGGGGGACCCAAGAGACCCAGTACTTC

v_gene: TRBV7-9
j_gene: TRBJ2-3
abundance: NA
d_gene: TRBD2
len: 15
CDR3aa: CATSSGGISTDTQYF
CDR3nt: TGTGCCACCTCTAGCGGGGGAATTTCCACAGATACGCAGTATTTT

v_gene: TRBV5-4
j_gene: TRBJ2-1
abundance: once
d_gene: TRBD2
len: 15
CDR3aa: CASSLGGRDGNEQFF
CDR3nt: TGTGCCAGCAGCTTGGGTGGGAGGGATGGCAATGAGCAGTTCTTC

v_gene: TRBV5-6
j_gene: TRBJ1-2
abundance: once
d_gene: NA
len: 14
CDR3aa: CASSTGTLNYGYTF
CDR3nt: TGTGCCAGCAGCACCGGGACACTCAACTATGGCTACACCTTC

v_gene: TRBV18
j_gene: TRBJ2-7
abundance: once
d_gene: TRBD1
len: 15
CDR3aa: CASSQGGSSSQEQYF
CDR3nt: TGTGCCAGCTCCCAAGGGGGCAGTAGCTCTCAAGAGCAGTACTTC

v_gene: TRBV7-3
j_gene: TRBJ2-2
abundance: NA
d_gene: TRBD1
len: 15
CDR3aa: CASSQAGQGPGELFF
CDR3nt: TGTGCCAGCAGCCAGGCCGGACAGGGGCCCGGGGAGCTGTTTTTT

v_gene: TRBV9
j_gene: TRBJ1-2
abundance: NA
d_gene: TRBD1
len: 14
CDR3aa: CASSAQGAFGGYTF
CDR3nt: TGTGCCAGCAGCGCACAGGGGGCCTTCGGGGGCTACACCTTC

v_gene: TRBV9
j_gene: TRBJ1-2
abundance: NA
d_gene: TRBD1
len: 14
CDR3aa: CASSDTGGYNGYTF
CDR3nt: TGTGCCAGCAGCGACACAGGGGGGTATAATGGCTACACCTTC

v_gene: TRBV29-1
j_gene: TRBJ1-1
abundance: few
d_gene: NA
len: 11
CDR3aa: CSVELNTEAFF
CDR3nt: TGCAGCGTTGAACTCAACACTGAAGCTTTCTTT

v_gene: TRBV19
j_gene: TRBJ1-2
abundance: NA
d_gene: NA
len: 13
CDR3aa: CASSRTPLGGYTF
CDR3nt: TGTGCCAGTAGTAGAACCCCCTTAGGCGGTTACACCTTC

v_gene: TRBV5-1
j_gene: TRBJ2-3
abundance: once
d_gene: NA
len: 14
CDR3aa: CASSTTARTDTQYF
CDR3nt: TGCGCCAGCAGCACGACAGCCCGCACAGATACGCAGTATTTT

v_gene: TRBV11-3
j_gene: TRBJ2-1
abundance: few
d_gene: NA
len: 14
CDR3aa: CASSLDFRGGEQFF
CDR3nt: TGTGCCAGCAGCTTAGATTTCAGGGGCGGTGAGCAGTTCTTC

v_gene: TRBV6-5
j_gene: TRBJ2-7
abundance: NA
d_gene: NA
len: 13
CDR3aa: CASRTSGSYEQYF
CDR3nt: TGTGCCAGCCGTACCAGCGGCTCCTACGAGCAGTACTTC

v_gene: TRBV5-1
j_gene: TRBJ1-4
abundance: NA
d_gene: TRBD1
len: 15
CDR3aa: CASSLPGQGAEKLFF
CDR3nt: TGCGCCAGCAGCTTACCGGGACAGGGGGCTGAAAAACTGTTTTTT

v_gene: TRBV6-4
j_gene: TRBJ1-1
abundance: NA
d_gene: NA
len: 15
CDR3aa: CASSDRGGGYTEAFF
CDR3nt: TGTGCCAGCAGTGACAGGGGTGGTGGGTACACTGAAGCTTTCTTT

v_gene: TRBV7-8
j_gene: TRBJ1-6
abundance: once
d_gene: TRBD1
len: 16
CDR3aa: CASSFNRGVHNSPLHF
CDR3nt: TGTGCCAGCAGCTTCAACAGGGGGGTCCATAATTCACCCCTCCACTTT

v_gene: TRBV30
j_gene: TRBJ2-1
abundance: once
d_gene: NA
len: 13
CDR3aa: CAWSVQRGNEQFF
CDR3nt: TGTGCCTGGAGTGTACAACGGGGGAATGAGCAGTTCTTC

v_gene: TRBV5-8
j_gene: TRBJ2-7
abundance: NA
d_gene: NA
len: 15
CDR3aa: CASSLRGSSSYEQYF
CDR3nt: TGTGCCAGCAGCCTCCGGGGTAGCTCCTCTTACGAGCAGTACTTC

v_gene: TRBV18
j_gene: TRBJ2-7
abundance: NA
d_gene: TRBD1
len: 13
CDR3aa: CASSLTGGWEQYF
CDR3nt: TGTGCCAGCTCACTAACAGGGGGCTGGGAGCAGTACTTC

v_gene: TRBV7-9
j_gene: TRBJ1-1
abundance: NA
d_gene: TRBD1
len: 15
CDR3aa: CASKETGGRGTEAFF
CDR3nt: TGTGCCAGCAAGGAGACAGGGGGCCGTGGCACTGAAGCTTTCTTT

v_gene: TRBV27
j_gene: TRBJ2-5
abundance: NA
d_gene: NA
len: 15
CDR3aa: CASSLFMGGRETQYF
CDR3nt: TGTGCCAGCAGTTTATTCATGGGGGGACGGGAGACCCAGTACTTC

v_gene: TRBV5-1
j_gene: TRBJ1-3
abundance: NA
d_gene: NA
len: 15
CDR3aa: CASSLGGEAGNTIYF
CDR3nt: TGCGCCAGCAGCTTAGGAGGGGAGGCTGGAAACACCATATATTTT

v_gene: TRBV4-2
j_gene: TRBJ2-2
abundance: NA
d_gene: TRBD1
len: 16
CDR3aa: CASSQRDRGGTGELFF
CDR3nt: TGTGCCAGCAGCCAGCGCGACAGGGGTGGGACCGGGGAGCTGTTTTTT

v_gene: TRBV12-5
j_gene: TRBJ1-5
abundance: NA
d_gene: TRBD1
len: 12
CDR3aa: CASGLSTGVIHF
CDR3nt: TGTGCTAGTGGTTTGTCGACAGGGGTCATCCATTTT

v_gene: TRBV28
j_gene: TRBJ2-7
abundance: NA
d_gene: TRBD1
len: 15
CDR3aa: CASSFFGTGGFEQYF
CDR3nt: TGTGCCAGCAGTTTCTTCGGGACAGGGGGTTTTGAGCAGTACTTC

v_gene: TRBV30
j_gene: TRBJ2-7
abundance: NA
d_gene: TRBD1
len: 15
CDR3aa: CAYTNTGTGYYEQYF
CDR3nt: TGTGCCTACACAAACACCGGGACAGGGTACTACGAGCAGTACTTC

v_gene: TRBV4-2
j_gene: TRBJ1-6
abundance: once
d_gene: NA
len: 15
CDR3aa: CASSQVITGRSPLHF
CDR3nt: TGTGCCAGCAGCCAAGTTATCACAGGGAGATCACCCCTCCACTTT

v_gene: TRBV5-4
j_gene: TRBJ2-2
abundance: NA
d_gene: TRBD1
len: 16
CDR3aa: CASGLQGVRGTGELFF
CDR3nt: TGTGCCAGCGGCTTACAGGGGGTCCGGGGCACCGGGGAGCTGTTTTTT

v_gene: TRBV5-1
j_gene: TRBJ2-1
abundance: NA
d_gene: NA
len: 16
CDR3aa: CASSLTVTSPYNEQFF
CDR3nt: TGCGCCAGCAGCTTGACAGTGACTAGTCCCTACAATGAGCAGTTCTTC

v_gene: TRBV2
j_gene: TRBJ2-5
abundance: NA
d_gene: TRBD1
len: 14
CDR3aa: CASSLGQLQETQYF
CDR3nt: TGTGCCAGCAGTTTGGGACAGCTCCAAGAGACCCAGTACTTC

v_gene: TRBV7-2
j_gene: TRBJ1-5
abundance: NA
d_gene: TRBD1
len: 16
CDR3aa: CASSLVSGTVGEPQHF
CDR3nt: TGTGCCAGCAGCTTAGTATCCGGGACAGTTGGAGAGCCCCAGCATTTT

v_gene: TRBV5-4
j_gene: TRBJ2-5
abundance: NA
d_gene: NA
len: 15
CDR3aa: CASSSSRGYQETQYF
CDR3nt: TGTGCCAGCAGTTCATCCAGGGGATACCAAGAGACCCAGTACTTC

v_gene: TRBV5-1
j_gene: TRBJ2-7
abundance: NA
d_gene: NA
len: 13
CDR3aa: CASSPGQTYEQYF
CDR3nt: TGCGCCAGCAGCCCTGGACAGACCTACGAGCAGTACTTC

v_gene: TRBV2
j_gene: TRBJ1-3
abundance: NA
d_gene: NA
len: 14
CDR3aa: CASRSRDSGNTIYF
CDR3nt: TGTGCCAGCAGGTCGCGGGACTCTGGAAACACCATATATTTT

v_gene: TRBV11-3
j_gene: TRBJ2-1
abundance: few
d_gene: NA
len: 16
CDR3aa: CASSPPPDTYYNEQFF
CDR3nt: TGTGCCAGCAGCCCCCCCCCTGACACCTACTACAATGAGCAGTTCTTC

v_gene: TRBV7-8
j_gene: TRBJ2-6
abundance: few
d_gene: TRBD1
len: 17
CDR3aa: CASSLGTGGSGANVLTF
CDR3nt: TGTGCCAGCAGCCTCGGGACAGGGGGCTCTGGGGCCAACGTCCTGACTTTC

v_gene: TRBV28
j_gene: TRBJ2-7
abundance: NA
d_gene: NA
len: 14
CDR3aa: CASTIHPNGYEQYF
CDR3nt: TGTGCCAGCACCATTCACCCGAACGGCTACGAGCAGTACTTC

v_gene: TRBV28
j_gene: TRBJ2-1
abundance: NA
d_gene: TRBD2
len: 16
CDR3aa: CASSGRGLAFSNEQFF
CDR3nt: TGTGCCAGCAGCGGGAGGGGACTAGCTTTTAGCAATGAGCAGTTCTTC

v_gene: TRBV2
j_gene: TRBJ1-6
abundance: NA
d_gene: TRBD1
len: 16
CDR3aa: CASISDRSSYNSPLHF
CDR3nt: TGTGCCAGCATCTCGGACAGGAGCTCCTATAATTCACCCCTCCACTTT

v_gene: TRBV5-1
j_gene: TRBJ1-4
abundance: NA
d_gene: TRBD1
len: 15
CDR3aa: CASSEYDRGNEKLFF
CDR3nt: TGCGCCAGCAGCGAGTATGACAGGGGTAATGAAAAACTGTTTTTT

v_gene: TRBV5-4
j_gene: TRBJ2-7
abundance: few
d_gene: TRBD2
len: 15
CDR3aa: CASSPAGGFSYEQYF
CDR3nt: TGTGCCAGCAGTCCGGCGGGAGGGTTCTCCTACGAGCAGTACTTC

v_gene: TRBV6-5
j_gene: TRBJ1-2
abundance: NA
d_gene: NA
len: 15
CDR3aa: CASSSPSGARRGYTF
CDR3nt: TGTGCCAGCAGTTCTCCCTCAGGGGCCCGACGCGGATACACCTTC

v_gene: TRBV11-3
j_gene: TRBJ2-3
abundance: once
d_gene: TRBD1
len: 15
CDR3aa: CASSSGQGATDTQYF
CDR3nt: TGTGCCAGCAGCTCGGGACAGGGGGCTACAGATACGCAGTATTTT

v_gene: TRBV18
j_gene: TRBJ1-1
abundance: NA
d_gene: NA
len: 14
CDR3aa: CASSLGQVNTEAFF
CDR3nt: TGTGCCAGCTCACTCGGACAAGTGAACACTGAAGCTTTCTTT

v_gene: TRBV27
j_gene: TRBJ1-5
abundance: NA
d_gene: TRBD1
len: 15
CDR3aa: CASSPGTGGRQPQHF
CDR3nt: TGTGCCAGCAGCCCCGGGACAGGGGGTAGACAGCCCCAGCATTTT

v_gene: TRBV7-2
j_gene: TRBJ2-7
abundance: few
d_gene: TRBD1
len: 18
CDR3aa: CASSLGVPGQGFQDEQYF
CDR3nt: TGTGCCAGCAGCTTAGGGGTCCCGGGACAGGGGTTCCAGGACGAGCAGTACTTC

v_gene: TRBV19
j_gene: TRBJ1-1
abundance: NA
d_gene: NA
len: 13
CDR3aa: CASSPSGNTEAFF
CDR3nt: TGTGCCAGTAGTCCTTCAGGGAACACTGAAGCTTTCTTT

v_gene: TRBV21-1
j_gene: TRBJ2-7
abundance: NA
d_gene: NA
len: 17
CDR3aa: CASSKWPQGPTIYEQYF
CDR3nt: TGTGCCAGCAGCAAATGGCCTCAGGGCCCAACAATCTACGAGCAGTACTTC

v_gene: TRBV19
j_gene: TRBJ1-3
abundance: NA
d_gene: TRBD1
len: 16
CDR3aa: CASSIGTGTSGNTIYF
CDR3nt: TGTGCCAGTAGTATTGGGACAGGGACTTCTGGAAACACCATATATTTT

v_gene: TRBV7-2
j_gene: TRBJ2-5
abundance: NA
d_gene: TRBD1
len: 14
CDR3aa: CASSSGQGQETQYF
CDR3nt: TGTGCCAGCAGCTCCGGACAGGGCCAAGAGACCCAGTACTTC

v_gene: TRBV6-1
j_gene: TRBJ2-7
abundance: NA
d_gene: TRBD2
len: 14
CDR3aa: CASKKLAGDYEQYF
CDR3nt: TGTGCCAGCAAAAAACTAGCGGGGGACTACGAGCAGTACTTC